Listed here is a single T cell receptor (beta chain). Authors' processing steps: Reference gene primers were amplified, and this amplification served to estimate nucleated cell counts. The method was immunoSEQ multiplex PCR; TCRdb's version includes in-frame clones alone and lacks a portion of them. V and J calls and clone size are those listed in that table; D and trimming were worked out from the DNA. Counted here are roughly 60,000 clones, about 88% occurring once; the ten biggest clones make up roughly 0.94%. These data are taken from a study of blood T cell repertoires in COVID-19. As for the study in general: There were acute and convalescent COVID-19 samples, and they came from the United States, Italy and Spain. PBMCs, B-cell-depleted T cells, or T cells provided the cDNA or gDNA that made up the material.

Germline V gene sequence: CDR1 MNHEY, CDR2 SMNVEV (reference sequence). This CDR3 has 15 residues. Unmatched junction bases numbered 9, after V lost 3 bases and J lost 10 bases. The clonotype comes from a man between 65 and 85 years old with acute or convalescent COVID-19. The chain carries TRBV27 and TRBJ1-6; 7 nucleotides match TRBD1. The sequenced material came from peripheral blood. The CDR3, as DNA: TGTGCCAGCAGTTTCAAAACAGGGGTTCGATCACCCCTCCACTTT. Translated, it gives CASSFKTGVRSPLHF.